The T cell receptor beta chain described here comes from a study of CD8 T cells in Susac syndrome. V shed 2 bases and J shed 7 bases, with 15 bases lying between them. Per the germline V gene, CDR1 is MNHEY and CDR2 is SVGAGI. This CDR3 spans 16 amino acids. Random hexamers were used to reverse transcribe about 0.5 to 1 ug of RNA. A single record per CDR3 protein comes from TCRdb applying MiXCR to the immunoSEQ multiplex PCR reads. This table holds around 270,000 distinct CDR3 sequences, about 91% found once. The rearrangement joins TRBV6-5 to TRBJ1-6; D remains ambiguous. Specimen: CD8+ T cells from PBMCs. The origin of this receptor is a human donor with multiple sclerosis. CDR3 coding DNA: TGTGCCAGCAGTTACCGAAGGTACCCTGAGAATTCACCCCTCCACTTT. The encoded protein is CASSYRRYPENSPLHF.